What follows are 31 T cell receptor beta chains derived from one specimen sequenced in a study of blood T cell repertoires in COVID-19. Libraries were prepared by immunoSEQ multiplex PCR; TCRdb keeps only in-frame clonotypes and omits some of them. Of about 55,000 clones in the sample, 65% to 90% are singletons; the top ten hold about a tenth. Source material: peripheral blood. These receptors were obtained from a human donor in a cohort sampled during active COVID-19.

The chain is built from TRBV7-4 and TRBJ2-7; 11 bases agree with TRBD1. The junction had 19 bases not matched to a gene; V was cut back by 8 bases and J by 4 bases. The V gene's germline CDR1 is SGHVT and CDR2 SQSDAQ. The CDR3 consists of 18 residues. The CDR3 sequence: CASAPGTGGTPPSYEQYF. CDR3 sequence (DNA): TGTGCCAGCGCCCCAGGGACAGGGGGGACTCCCCCCTCTTACGAGCAGTACTTC.

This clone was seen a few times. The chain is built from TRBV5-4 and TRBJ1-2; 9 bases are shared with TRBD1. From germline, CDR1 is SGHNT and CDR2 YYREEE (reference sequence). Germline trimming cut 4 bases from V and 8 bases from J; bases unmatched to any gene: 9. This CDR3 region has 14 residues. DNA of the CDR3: TGTGCCAGCAGCGCTGATCCGGGACAGGGAGGCTACACCTTC. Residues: CASSADPGQGGYTF.

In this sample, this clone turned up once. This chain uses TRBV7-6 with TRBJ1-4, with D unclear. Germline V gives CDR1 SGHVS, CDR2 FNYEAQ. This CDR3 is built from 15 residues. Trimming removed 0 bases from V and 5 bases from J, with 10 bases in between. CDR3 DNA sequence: TGTGCCAGCAGCTTAGCGGGCAGCTTGAATGAAAAACTGTTTTTT. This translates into CASSLAGSLNEKLFF.

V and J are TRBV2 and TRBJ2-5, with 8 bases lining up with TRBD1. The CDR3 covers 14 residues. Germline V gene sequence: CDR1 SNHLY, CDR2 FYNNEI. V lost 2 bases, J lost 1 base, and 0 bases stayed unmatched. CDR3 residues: CASSEQGAQETQYF. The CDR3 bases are TGTGCCAGCAGTGAACAGGGGGCCCAAGAGACCCAGTACTTC.

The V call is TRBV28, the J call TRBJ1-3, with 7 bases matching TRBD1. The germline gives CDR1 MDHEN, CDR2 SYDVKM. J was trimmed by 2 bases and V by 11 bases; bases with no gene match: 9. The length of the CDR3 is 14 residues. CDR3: CAAVGQGAGNTIYF. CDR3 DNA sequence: TGTGCCGCCGTGGGGCAGGGGGCTGGAAACACCATATATTTT.

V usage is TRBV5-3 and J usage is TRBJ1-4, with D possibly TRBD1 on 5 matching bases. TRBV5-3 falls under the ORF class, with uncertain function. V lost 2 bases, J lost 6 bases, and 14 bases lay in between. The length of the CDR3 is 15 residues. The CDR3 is CARSFGGRDYEKLFF. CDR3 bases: TGTGCCAGAAGCTTCGGGGGGAGGGACTATGAAAAACTGTTTTTT.

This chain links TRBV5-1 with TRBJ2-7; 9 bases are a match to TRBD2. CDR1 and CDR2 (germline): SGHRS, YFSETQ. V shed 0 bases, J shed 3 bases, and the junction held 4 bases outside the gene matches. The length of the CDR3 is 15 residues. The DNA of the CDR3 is TGCGCCAGCAGCTTGGGGGGGACTAGCAGCTACGAGCAGTACTTC. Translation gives CASSLGGTSSYEQYF. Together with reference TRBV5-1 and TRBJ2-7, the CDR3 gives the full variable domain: KAGVTQTPRYLIKTRGQQVTLSCSPISGHRSVSWYQQTPGQGLQFLFEYFSETQRNKGNFPGRFSGRQFSNSRSEMNVSTLELGDSALYLCASSLGGTSSYEQYFGPGTRLTVT.

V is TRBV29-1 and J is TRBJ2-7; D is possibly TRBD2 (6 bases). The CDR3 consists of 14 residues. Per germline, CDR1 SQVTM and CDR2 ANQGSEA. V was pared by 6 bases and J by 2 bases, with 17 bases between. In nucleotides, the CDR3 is TGCAGCGTCCTTAGCGGAGAGTTGACCTACGAGCAGTACTTC. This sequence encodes CSVLSGELTYEQYF.

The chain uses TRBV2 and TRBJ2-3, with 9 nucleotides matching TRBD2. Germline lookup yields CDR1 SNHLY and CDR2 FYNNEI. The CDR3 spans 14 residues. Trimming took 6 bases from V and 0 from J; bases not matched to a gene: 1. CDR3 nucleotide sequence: TGTGCCAGCAGGCTAGCGGGGAGCACAGATACGCAGTATTTT. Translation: CASRLAGSTDTQYF.

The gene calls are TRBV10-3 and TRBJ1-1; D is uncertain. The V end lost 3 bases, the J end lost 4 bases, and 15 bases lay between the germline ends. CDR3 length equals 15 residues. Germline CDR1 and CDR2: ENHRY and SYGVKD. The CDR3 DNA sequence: TGTGCCATCAGTGACCCGGGAGTAGCGGGCACTGAAGCTTTCTTT. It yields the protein CAISDPGVAGTEAFF.

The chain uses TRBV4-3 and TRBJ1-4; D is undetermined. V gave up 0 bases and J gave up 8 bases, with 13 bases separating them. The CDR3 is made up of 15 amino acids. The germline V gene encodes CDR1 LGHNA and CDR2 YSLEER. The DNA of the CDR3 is TGCGCCAGCAGCCAAGATCCGGGAATTGGAGAAAAACTGTTTTTT. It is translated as CASSQDPGIGEKLFF.

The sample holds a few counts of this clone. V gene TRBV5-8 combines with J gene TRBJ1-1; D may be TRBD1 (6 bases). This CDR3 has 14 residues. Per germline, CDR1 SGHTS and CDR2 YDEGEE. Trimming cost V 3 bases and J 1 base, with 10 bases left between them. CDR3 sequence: CASSSGTPNTEAFF. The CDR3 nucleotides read TGTGCCAGCAGCTCGGGGACACCGAACACTGAAGCTTTCTTT.

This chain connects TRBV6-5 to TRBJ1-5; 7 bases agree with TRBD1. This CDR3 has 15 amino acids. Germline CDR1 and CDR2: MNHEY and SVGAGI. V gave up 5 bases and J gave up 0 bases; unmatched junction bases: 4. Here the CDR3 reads CASSRDSYSNQPQHF. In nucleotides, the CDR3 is TGTGCCAGCAGTCGGGACAGTTATAGCAATCAGCCCCAGCATTTT.

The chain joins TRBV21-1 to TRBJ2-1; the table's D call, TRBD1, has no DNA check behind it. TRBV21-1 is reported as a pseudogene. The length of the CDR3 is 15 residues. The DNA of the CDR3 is TGTGCCAGCAGCAAACTTGAGACAGGAAACAATGAGCAGTTCTTC. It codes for CASSKLETGNNEQFF.

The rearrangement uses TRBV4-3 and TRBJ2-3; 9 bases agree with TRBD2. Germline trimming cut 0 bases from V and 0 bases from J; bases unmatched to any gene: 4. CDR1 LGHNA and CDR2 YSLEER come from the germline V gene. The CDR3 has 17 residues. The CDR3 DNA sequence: TGCGCCAGCAGCCAAGATAGCGGGAGAGGGAGCACAGATACGCAGTATTTT. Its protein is CASSQDSGRGSTDTQYF.

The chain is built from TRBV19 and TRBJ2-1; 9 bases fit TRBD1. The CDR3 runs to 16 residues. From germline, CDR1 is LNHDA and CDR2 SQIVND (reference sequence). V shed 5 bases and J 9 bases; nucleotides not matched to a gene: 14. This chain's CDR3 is CASSPGTGRDNREQFF. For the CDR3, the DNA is TGTGCCAGTAGTCCCGGGACAGGGAGGGATAATCGTGAGCAGTTCTTC.

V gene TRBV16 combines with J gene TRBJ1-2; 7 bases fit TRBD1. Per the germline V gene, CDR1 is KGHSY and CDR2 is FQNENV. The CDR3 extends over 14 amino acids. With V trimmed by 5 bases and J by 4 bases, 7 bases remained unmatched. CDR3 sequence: CASSMAGTAYGYTF. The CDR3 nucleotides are TGTGCCAGCAGCATGGCCGGGACAGCCTATGGCTACACCTTC.

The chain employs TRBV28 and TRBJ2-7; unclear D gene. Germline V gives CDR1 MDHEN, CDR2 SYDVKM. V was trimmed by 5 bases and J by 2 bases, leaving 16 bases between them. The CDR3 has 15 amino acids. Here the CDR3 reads CASSAARVMTYEQYF. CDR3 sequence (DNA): TGTGCCAGCAGTGCCGCTAGAGTGATGACCTACGAGCAGTACTTC.

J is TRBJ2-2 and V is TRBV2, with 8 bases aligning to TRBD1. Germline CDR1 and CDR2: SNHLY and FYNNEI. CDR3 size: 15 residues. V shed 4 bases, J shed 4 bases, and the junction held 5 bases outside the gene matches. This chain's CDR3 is CASSGTGLGTGELFF. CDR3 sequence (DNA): TGTGCCAGCAGTGGGACAGGGCTGGGCACCGGGGAGCTGTTTTTT. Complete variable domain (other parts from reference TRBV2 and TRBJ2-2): EPEVTQTPSHQVTQMGQEVILRCVPISNHLYFYWYRQILGQKVEFLVSFYNNEISEKSEIFDDQFSVERPDGSNFTLKIRSTKLEDSAMYFCASSGTGLGTGELFFGEGSRLTVL.

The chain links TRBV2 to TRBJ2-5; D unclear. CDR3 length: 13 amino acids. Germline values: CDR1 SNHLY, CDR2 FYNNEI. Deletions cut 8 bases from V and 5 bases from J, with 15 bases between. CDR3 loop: CASRLNSGETQYF. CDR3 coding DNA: TGTGCCAGCCGCCTAAACTCCGGGGAGACCCAGTACTTC.

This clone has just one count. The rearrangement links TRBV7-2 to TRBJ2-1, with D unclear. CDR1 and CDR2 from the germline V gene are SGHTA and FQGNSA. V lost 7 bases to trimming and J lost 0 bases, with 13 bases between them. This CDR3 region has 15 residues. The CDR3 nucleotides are TGTGCCAGCACCCTAGTCTTGAGCTCCTACAATGAGCAGTTCTTC. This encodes CASTLVLSSYNEQFF.

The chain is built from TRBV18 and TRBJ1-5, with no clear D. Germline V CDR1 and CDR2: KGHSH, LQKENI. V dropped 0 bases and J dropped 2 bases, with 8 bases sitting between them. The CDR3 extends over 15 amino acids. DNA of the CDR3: TGTGCCAGCTCACCACCGGGTGGAGGCAATCAGCCCCAGCATTTT. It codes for CASSPPGGGNQPQHF.

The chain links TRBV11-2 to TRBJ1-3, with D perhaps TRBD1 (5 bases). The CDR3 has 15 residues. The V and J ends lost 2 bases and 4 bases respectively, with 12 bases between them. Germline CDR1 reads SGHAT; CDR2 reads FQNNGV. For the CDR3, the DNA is TGTGCCAGCAGCTTACGGGGCGCGGGAGGAAACACCATATATTTT. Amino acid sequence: CASSLRGAGGNTIYF.

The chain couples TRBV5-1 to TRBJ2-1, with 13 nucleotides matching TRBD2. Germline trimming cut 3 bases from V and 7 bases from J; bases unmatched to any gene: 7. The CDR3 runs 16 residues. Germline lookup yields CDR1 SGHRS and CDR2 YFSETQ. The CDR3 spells CASSSGLAGEGNEQFF. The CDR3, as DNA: TGCGCCAGCAGCTCTGGACTAGCGGGAGAGGGGAATGAGCAGTTCTTC.

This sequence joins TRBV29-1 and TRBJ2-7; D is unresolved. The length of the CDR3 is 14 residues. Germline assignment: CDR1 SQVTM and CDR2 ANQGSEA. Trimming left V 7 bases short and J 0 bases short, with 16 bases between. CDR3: CSASLGYSSYEQYF. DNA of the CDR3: TGCAGCGCCTCCCTCGGTTATAGCTCCTACGAGCAGTACTTC.

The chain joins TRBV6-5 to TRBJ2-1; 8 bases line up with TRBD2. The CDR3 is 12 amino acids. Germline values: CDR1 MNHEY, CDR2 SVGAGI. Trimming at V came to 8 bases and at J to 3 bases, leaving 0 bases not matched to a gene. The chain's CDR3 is CASAGGYNEQFF. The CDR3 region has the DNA TGTGCCAGCGCGGGAGGCTACAATGAGCAGTTCTTC.

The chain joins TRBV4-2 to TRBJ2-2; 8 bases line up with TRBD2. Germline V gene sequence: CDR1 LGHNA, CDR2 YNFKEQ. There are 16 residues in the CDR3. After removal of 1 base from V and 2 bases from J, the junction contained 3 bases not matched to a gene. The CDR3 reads CASSQGTSLNTGELFF. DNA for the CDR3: TGTGCCAGCAGCCAAGGGACTAGCCTTAACACCGGGGAGCTGTTTTTT.

CDR3 nucleotide sequence: TGTGCCAGCAGCTACAGGTTACAGTTTGGAAAACTGTTTTTT. Amino acids: CASSYRLQFGKLFF. The chain has TRBV7-8 and TRBJ1-4, with D perhaps matching TRBD1 (5 bases). Germline CDR1 reads SGHVS; CDR2 reads FQNEAQ. The CDR3 is made up of 14 amino acids. V dropped 4 bases and J dropped 10 bases, with 16 bases sitting between them.

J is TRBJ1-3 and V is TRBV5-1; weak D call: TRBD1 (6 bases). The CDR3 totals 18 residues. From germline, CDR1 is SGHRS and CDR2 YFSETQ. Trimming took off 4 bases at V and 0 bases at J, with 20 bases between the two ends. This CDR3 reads CASSIQGFGGNSGNTIYF. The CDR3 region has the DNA TGCGCCAGCAGCATACAGGGTTTTGGGGGAAACTCTGGAAACACCATATATTTT. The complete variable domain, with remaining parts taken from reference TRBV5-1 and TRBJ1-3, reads KAGVTQTPRYLIKTRGQQVTLSCSPISGHRSVSWYQQTPGQGLQFLFEYFSETQRNKGNFPGRFSGRQFSNSRSEMNVSTLELGDSALYLCASSIQGFGGNSGNTIYFGEGSWLTVV.

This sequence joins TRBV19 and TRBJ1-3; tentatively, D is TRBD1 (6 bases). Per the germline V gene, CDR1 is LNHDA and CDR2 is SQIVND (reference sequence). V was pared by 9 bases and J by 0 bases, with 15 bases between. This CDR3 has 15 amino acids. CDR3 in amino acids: CASSIRGNSGNTIYF. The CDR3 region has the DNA TGTGCCAGCTCTATAAGGGGGAACTCTGGAAACACCATATATTTT.

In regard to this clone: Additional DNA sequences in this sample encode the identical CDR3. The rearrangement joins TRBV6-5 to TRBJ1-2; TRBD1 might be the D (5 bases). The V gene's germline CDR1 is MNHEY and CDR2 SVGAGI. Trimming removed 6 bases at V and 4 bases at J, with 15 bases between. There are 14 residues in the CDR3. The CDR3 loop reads CASRTTQGIYGYTF. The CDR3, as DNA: TGTGCCAGCAGAACAACGCAGGGAATCTATGGCTACACCTTC.